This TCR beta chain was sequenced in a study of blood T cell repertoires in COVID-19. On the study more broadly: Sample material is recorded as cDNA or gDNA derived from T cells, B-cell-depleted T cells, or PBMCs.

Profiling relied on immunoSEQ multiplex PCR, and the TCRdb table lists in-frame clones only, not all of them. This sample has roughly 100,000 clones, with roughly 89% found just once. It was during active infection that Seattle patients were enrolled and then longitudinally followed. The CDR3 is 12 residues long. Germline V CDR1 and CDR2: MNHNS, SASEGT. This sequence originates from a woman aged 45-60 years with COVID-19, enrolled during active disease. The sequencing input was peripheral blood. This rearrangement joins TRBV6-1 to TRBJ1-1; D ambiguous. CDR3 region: CAAIPEDTEAFF. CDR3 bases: TGTGCGGCGATCCCCGAGGACACTGAAGCTTTCTTT.